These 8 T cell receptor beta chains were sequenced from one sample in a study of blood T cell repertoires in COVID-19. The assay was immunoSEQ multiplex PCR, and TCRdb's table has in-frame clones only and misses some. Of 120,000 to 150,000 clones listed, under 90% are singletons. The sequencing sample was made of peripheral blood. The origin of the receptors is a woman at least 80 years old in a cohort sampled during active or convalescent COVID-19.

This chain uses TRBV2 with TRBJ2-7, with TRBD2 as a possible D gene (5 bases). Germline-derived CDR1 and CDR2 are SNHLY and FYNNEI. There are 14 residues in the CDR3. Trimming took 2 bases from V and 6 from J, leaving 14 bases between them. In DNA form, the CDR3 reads TGTGCCAGCAGTGAAACTAGTGTTCGCGGCGAGCAGTACGTC. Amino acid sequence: CASSETSVRGEQYV.

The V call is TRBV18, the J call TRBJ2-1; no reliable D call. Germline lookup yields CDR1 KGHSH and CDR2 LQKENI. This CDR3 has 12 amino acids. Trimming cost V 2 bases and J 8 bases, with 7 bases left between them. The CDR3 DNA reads TGTGCCAGCTCACCAGGGCTCGATGAGCAGTTCTTC. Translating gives CASSPGLDEQFF.

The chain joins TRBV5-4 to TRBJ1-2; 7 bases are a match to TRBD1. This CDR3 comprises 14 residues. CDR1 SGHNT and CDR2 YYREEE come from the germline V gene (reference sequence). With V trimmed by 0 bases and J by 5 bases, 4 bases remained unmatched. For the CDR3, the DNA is TGTGCCAGCAGCTTGGGACAGGGCCTTTATGGCTACACCTTC. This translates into CASSLGQGLYGYTF.

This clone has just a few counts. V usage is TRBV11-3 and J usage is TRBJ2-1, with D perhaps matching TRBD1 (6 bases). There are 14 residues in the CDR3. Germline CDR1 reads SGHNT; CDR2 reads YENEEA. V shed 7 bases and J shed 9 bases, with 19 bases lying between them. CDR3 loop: CASTLGAASSEQFF. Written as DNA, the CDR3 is TGTGCCAGCACCCTGGGGGCGGCTAGCAGTGAGCAGTTCTTC.

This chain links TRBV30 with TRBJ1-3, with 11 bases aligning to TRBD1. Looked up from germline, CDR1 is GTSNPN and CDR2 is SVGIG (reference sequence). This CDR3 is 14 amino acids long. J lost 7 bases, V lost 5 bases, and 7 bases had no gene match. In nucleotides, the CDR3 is TGTGCCTGGGGACTCGGACAGGGGGCGAACACCATATATTTT. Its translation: CAWGLGQGANTIYF.

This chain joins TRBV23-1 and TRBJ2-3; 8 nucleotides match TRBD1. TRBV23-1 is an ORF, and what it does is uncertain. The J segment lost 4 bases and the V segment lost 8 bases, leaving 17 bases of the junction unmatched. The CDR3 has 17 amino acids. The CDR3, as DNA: TGCGCCAGCGAACGGGACAGGAGACCAGTTCACCCAGATACGCAGTATTTT. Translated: CASERDRRPVHPDTQYF.

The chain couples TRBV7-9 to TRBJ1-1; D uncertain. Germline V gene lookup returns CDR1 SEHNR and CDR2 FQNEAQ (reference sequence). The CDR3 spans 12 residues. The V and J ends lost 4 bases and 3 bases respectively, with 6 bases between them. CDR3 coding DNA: TGTGCCAGCAGCTCCTTCCACACTGAAGCTTTCTTT. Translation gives CASSSFHTEAFF.

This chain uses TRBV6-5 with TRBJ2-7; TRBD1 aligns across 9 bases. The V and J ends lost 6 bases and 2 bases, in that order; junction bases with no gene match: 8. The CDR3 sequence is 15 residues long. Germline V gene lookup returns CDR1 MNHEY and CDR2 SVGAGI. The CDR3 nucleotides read TGTGCCAGCAGAGCAGACAGGGGGGGTGCCTACGAGCAGTACGTC. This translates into CASRADRGGAYEQYV.